This passage covers 21 T cell receptor beta chains from one sample sequenced in a study of cytomegalovirus exposure and HLA in healthy donors. 13 Jbeta primers and 60 Vbeta primers were used for the PCR. Clones were sequenced by immunoSEQ multiplex PCR, and TCRdb holds only the in-frame ones, with some missing. The table has fewer than 250,000 clones, roughly 84% seen once. Input material: PBMCs. These receptors all stem from a boy between 2 and 10 years old in good health and CMV-seronegative.

The chain joins TRBV14 to TRBJ1-1, with D uncertain. V lost 2 bases to trimming and J lost 1 base, with 17 bases between them. The germline gives CDR1 SGHDN, CDR2 FVKESK. The CDR3 consists of 17 residues. CDR3 in DNA: TGTGCCAGCAGCCAACGCGGGTCGGAGCTGAAGAACACTGAAGCTTTCTTT. This encodes CASSQRGSELKNTEAFF.

This clone was counted once. The chain joins TRBV7-9 to TRBJ2-1; tentatively, D is TRBD1 (6 bases). CDR3 length: 16 residues. Per the germline V gene, CDR1 is SEHNR and CDR2 is FQNEAQ (reference sequence). Trimming pared 5 bases from V and 2 bases from J, leaving 16 bases between. The CDR3 reads CASSGDRDNPYNEQFF. CDR3 in DNA: TGTGCCAGCAGCGGTGACCGGGACAACCCCTACAATGAGCAGTTCTTC.

The chain joins TRBV29-1 to TRBJ2-1, with 9 positions matching TRBD2. The trim removed 3 bases at V and 2 bases at J, leaving 5 bases unmatched. This CDR3 contains 15 residues. CDR1 is SQVTM, CDR2 ANQGSEA, per germline. The CDR3 DNA is TGCAGCGTTGATCCAGCGGGAGGTACCTACAATGAGCAGTTCTTC. Encoded protein: CSVDPAGGTYNEQFF.

The rearrangement joins TRBV6-6 to TRBJ2-7, with a tentative D call TRBD1 (5 bases). Looked up from germline, CDR1 is MNHNY and CDR2 is SVGAGI (reference sequence). Trimming removed 5 bases at V and 5 bases at J, with 16 bases between. This CDR3 spans 14 amino acids. In DNA form, the CDR3 reads TGTGCCAGCAGTGCCCAAAGGGGCCCGGACGAGCAGTACTTC. It codes for CASSAQRGPDEQYF.

V usage is TRBV5-4 and J usage is TRBJ2-7, with D tentatively TRBD2 (6 bases). Trimming stripped 1 base from V and 3 bases from J, with 17 bases between. Looked up from germline, CDR1 is SGHNT and CDR2 is YYREEE (reference sequence). This CDR3 contains 16 residues. The CDR3 spells CASSLSTGESLYEQYF. In DNA, the CDR3 is TGTGCCAGCAGCTTGTCAACGGGGGAATCCCTCTACGAGCAGTACTTC.

J is TRBJ2-1 and V is TRBV11-3; unclear D gene. Trimming took off 0 bases at V and 3 bases at J, with 6 bases between the two ends. CDR1 and CDR2 (germline): SGHNT, YENEEA. The CDR3 consists of 14 residues. The CDR3 sequence is CASSLDRGYNEQFF. DNA for the CDR3: TGTGCCAGCAGCTTAGATCGAGGCTACAATGAGCAGTTCTTC.

This clone has more than one count but fewer than ten. The V call is TRBV27, the J call TRBJ2-6; 10 bases match TRBD2. Germline CDR1 is MNHEY and CDR2 is SMNVEV (reference sequence). The CDR3 sequence is 18 residues long. V lost 3 bases and J lost 4; bases outside the gene matches: 9. CDR3 residues: CASSFTSGGASGANVLTF. The DNA of the CDR3 is TGTGCCAGCAGTTTTACCAGCGGGGGGGCGTCCGGGGCCAACGTCCTGACTTTC.

The genes are TRBV2 and TRBJ1-2; possible D gene TRBD1, 5 bases. Germline loops: CDR1 SNHLY, CDR2 FYNNEI. The CDR3 length is 12 residues. V was trimmed by 11 bases and J by 6 bases, leaving 16 bases between them. CDR3 loop: CAGGGGPNGYTF. CDR3 DNA: TGTGCCGGGGGGGGAGGGCCCAATGGCTACACCTTC.

The chain is built from TRBV7-6 and TRBJ1-5; the D gene is possibly TRBD1 (6 bases). Trimming removed 0 bases from V and 6 bases from J, with 12 bases in between. Germline V gene data show CDR1 as SGHVS and CDR2 as FNYEAQ. This CDR3 comprises 15 residues. CDR3 region: CASSLAAGVGQPQHF. CDR3 coding DNA: TGTGCCAGCAGCTTAGCTGCAGGGGTGGGTCAGCCCCAGCATTTT.

This chain connects TRBV9 to TRBJ2-5; D perhaps matches TRBD1 (6 bases). This CDR3 comprises 14 residues. CDR1 SGDLS and CDR2 YYNGEE come from the germline V gene. The V gene lost 0 bases and the J gene lost 5 bases, with 11 bases spanning the gap. The CDR3 DNA is TGTGCCAGCAGCGTAGAAGGGGGTTGGGAGACCCAGTACTTC. This translates into CASSVEGGWETQYF.

The genes are TRBV9 and TRBJ2-1; 10 bases are shared with TRBD2. The CDR3 consists of 17 residues. Germline CDR1 reads SGDLS; CDR2 reads YYNGEE. Unmatched junction bases numbered 12, after V lost 0 bases and J lost 9 bases. The chain's CDR3 is CASSVEDSGRSHGEQFF. In nucleotides, the CDR3 is TGTGCCAGCAGCGTAGAAGATAGCGGGAGGTCTCACGGTGAGCAGTTCTTC.

V usage is TRBV5-1 and J usage is TRBJ2-1; 9 nucleotides align to TRBD2. This CDR3 comprises 14 residues. Germline V lookup: CDR1 SGHRS, CDR2 YFSETQ. The V segment lost 4 bases and the J segment 5 bases; nucleotides outside the gene matches: 4. Written as DNA, the CDR3 is TGCGCCAGCAGCAGCCCTAGCGGGAACAATGAGCAGTTCTTC. Protein: CASSSPSGNNEQFF.

The rearrangement joins TRBV18 to TRBJ2-1; TRBD2 agrees at 13 bases. This CDR3 has 14 residues. Germline CDR1 reads KGHSH; CDR2 reads LQKENI. The V and J ends lost 3 bases and 7 bases, in that order; junction bases with no gene match: 0. CDR3 loop: CASSPGLAGNEQFF. The CDR3 nucleotides are TGTGCCAGCTCACCGGGACTAGCGGGAAATGAGCAGTTCTTC.

This rearrangement joins TRBV6-1 to TRBJ1-2; 10 bases map to TRBD1. The junction had 4 bases not matched to a gene; V was cut back by 1 base and J by 8 bases. The CDR3 extends over 14 amino acids. The germline V gene encodes CDR1 MNHNS and CDR2 SASEGT. CDR3 residues: CASSEDGTGDGYTF. DNA for the CDR3: TGTGCCAGCAGTGAAGACGGGACAGGGGACGGCTACACCTTC.

The chain employs TRBV29-1 and TRBJ1-2; perhaps TRBD1 as D (6 bases). Germline assignment: CDR1 SQVTM and CDR2 ANQGSEA. The CDR3 is 14 amino acids. The V end was cut by 4 bases, the J end by 1 base, with 13 bases between. CDR3 residues: CSVGDRLSNYGYTF. As DNA, the CDR3 is TGCAGCGTTGGTGACAGGCTGAGTAACTATGGCTACACCTTC.

The rearrangement joins TRBV5-4 to TRBJ2-3; 14 positions match TRBD2. Trimming cost V 4 bases and J 2 bases; bases outside gene matches: 9. Germline V gene lookup returns CDR1 SGHNT and CDR2 YYREEE (reference sequence). The CDR3 sequence is 18 residues long. CDR3 region: CASSDPGLAGASTDTQYF. CDR3 in DNA: TGTGCCAGCAGCGACCCGGGACTAGCGGGGGCCTCCACAGATACGCAGTATTTT.

The chain couples TRBV30 to TRBJ1-5, with D maybe TRBD1 (5 bases). Germline CDR1 reads GTSNPN; CDR2 reads SVGIG (reference sequence). This CDR3 comprises 13 residues. With 1 base removed from V and 5 bases from J, the gap between germline ends came to 9 bases. CDR3 DNA sequence: TGTGCCTGGAGTGGGTCAGGGTATCAGCCCCAGCATTTT. This gives the protein CAWSGSGYQPQHF. Drawing the rest from reference TRBV30 and TRBJ1-5, the complete variable domain is SQTIHQWPATLVQPVGSPLSLECTVEGTSNPNLYWYRQAAGRGLQLLFYSVGIGQISSEVPQNLSASRPQDRQFILSSKKLLLSDSGFYLCAWSGSGYQPQHFGDGTRLSIL.

The chain joins TRBV13 to TRBJ2-5, with 7 bases aligning to TRBD1. Germline V gene sequence: CDR1 PRHDT, CDR2 FYEKMQ (reference sequence). The CDR3 contains 14 residues. The ends lost 5 bases at V and 2 bases at J; junction bases unmatched: 5. Here the CDR3 reads CASSRTGYQETQYF. Here the CDR3 DNA reads TGTGCCAGCAGCCGGACAGGCTATCAAGAGACCCAGTACTTC.

The V and J genes are TRBV6-1 and TRBJ1-4, with a weak D call TRBD1 (6 bases). This CDR3 has 14 residues. V gave up 4 bases and J gave up 4 bases, with 10 bases separating them. Germline CDR1 is MNHNS and CDR2 is SASEGT. The CDR3 sequence is CASSAGVDNEKLFF. The CDR3 coding sequence is TGTGCCAGCAGTGCAGGGGTCGATAATGAAAAACTGTTTTTT.

This rearrangement joins TRBV19 to TRBJ1-1; 8 nucleotides line up with TRBD1. Trimming removed 5 bases from V and 4 bases from J; junction bases left unmatched: 6. The CDR3 runs 14 residues. Germline CDR1 reads LNHDA; CDR2 reads SQIVND (reference sequence). The CDR3 loop is CASSPTGVGTEAFF. In DNA form, the CDR3 reads TGTGCCAGTAGTCCGACAGGGGTAGGCACTGAAGCTTTCTTT.

This clone occurred once. The J gene is TRBJ2-2, the V gene TRBV13, with 12 bases fitting TRBD2. This CDR3 is built from 22 residues. Germline CDR1 is PRHDT and CDR2 is FYEKMQ (reference sequence). V dropped 5 bases and J dropped 6; count of bases not matched to a gene: 25. CDR3 in amino acids: CASSVAALGQRMTSGSPGELFF. DNA for the CDR3: TGTGCCAGCAGCGTCGCCGCCCTAGGACAGAGGATGACTAGCGGGAGCCCCGGGGAGCTGTTTTTT.